These 4 T cell receptor beta chains were all obtained from the same sample, sequenced in a study of neurological immune-mediated disorders. MiXCR, applied by TCRdb to the 5' RACE reads, yields one record per CDR3 protein. Of roughly 100,000 distinct CDR3 sequences in the sample, 11% were seen once. The time point was: longitudinal time-point 3. Material for sequencing was PBMCs. Source of these receptors: a female donor with HTLV-1-associated myelopathy (HAM/TSP).

The sample holds many counts of this clonotype. J is TRBJ1-1 and V is TRBV18; D is perhaps TRBD1 (5 bases). The CDR3 has 14 residues. CDR1 is KGHSH and CDR2 is LQKENI in the germline V gene. V was shortened by 0 bases and J by 1 base, with 6 bases between the two germline ends. The CDR3 nucleotides read TGTGCCAGCTCACCACCGGGGGGGAACACTGAAGCTTTCTTT. Its translation: CASSPPGGNTEAFF.

This clonotype was seen at least ten times. This sequence joins TRBV12-3 or TRBV12-4 and TRBJ2-3; D is uncertain. This CDR3 is built from 14 residues. V lost 1 base, J lost 0 bases, and 5 bases lay in between. In DNA form, the CDR3 reads TGTGCCAGCAGTTTAGAGATCAGCACAGATACGCAGTATTTT. Residues: CASSLEISTDTQYF.

This clonotype was seen repeatedly, ten times or more. This chain links TRBV7-3 with TRBJ2-1; D is ambiguous. Germline V lookup: CDR1 SGHTA, CDR2 FQGTGA. The CDR3 has 13 amino acids. V gave up 4 bases and J gave up 7 bases, with 11 bases separating them. This CDR3 is CASSSMGRNEQFF. The CDR3 coding sequence is TGTGCCAGCAGCTCAATGGGTAGAAATGAGCAGTTCTTC.

Concerning this clonotype itself: A read error may explain this, as a much larger clone is one base away. V is TRBV5-5 and J is TRBJ2-1; 9 positions agree with TRBD1. J gave up 9 bases and V 5 bases, and 18 bases lay outside the gene matches. Per germline, CDR1 SGHKS and CDR2 YYEKEE (reference sequence). The CDR3 loop spans 17 amino acids. CDR3 nucleotides: TGTGCCAGCAGACTGACAACCCCGGGACAGGGAGTCAGTGAGCAGTTCTTC. As protein: CASRLTTPGQGVSEQFF.